The 12 T cell receptor beta chains reported below all come from one sample, sequenced in a study of T cell repertoires in cytomegalovirus infection. Each CDR3 protein gets one entry after TCRdb re-called the reads with MiXCR. The table records around 330,000 distinct CDR3 sequences, about a sixth of them present only once. The sequenced material came from PBMCs. Receptors were obtained from a human donor in good health (CMV status not recorded). Some clones in this sample may be carry-over from other donors' samples.

At least ten counts were recorded for this clonotype. The V call is TRBV20-1, the J call TRBJ2-2, with a tentative D call TRBD2 (7 bases). Trimming removed 5 bases at V and 1 base at J, with 14 bases between. Looked up from germline, CDR1 is DFQATT and CDR2 is SNEGSKA (reference sequence). This CDR3 contains 15 residues. The CDR3 DNA sequence: TGCAGTGCTCCTGGGGGGGGCCTGAACACCGGGGAGCTGTTTTTT. Translation gives CSAPGGGLNTGELFF.

The rearrangement uses TRBV7-8 and TRBJ2-7, with 10 bases matching TRBD1. There are 16 residues in the CDR3. V shed 5 bases, J shed 0 bases, and the junction held 7 bases outside the gene matches. CDR1 and CDR2 (germline): SGHVS, FQNEAQ. CDR3 nucleotide sequence: TGTGCCAGCAGCCCTCGAAGGGACAGGGGCTCCTACGAGCAGTACTTC. This codes for CASSPRRDRGSYEQYF.

This clonotype was observed at least ten times. The chain has TRBV7-2 and TRBJ2-3; maybe TRBD2 (5 bases). Trimming shortened V by 5 bases and J by 1 base, and 19 bases separated the two germline ends. The CDR3 has 17 residues. Germline CDR1 SGHTA, CDR2 FQGNSA. The CDR3 DNA sequence: TGTGCCAGCAGCCAACCTTCCGGGATGAGAGGCACAGATACGCAGTATTTT. Residues: CASSQPSGMRGTDTQYF.

This clonotype was counted between two and nine times. The rearrangement links TRBV28 to TRBJ1-2, with D possibly TRBD1 on 6 matching bases. The CDR3 contains 14 residues. The V end lost 7 bases, the J end lost 8 bases, and 20 bases lay between the germline ends. CDR1 is MDHEN, CDR2 SYDVKM, per germline. The CDR3 here is CASTLGGGGGGYTF. For the CDR3, the DNA is TGTGCCAGCACCCTAGGGGGGGGGGGCGGCGGCTACACCTTC.

This clonotype has a count of ten or more. The chain is built from TRBV7-8 and TRBJ1-3; 9 positions agree with TRBD1. The germline gives CDR1 SGHVS, CDR2 FQNEAQ. The CDR3 length is 15 residues. V trimming: 5 bases; J trimming: 2 bases; junction bases outside the gene matches: 4. This chain's CDR3 is CASSTQGATGNTIYF. The DNA of the CDR3 is TGTGCCAGCAGCACACAGGGGGCTACTGGAAACACCATATATTTT.

The sample holds a few counts of this clonotype. This chain connects TRBV11-2 to TRBJ1-1; 7 bases align to TRBD1. CDR1 SGHAT and CDR2 FQNNGV come from the germline V gene. V shed 4 bases and J 2 bases; nucleotides not matched to a gene: 10. The CDR3 is made up of 16 amino acids. The CDR3 region is CASSWNDRDRNTEAFF. The CDR3 region has the DNA TGTGCCAGCAGCTGGAACGACAGGGATCGTAACACTGAAGCTTTCTTT.

Many counts were recorded for this clonotype. The V and J genes are TRBV5-1 and TRBJ2-7, with 9 bases matching TRBD1. The CDR3 has 16 residues. Germline-derived CDR1 and CDR2 are SGHRS and YFSETQ. The trim removed 4 bases at V and 5 bases at J, leaving 13 bases unmatched. CDR3 region: CASSHPPGQGANEQYF. As DNA, the CDR3 is TGCGCCAGCAGCCATCCGCCGGGACAGGGAGCGAACGAGCAGTACTTC.

This chain joins TRBV3-1 and TRBJ1-6; D perhaps matches TRBD1 (5 bases). CDR3 size: 17 residues. Trimming took 0 bases from V and 4 from J, leaving 13 bases between them. CDR1 LGHDT and CDR2 YNNKEL come from the germline V gene (reference sequence). CDR3 residues: CASSQDQGSTYNSPLHF. The CDR3 coding sequence is TGTGCCAGCAGCCAAGATCAGGGAAGTACTTATAATTCACCCCTCCACTTT.

Remarks on this clonotype: A much more abundant neighbour one base away suggests this may be a read error. As the CDR3 is not closed by the conserved phenylalanine or tryptophan, this likely results from a read error. This chain connects TRBV27 to TRBJ1-2, with TRBD1 matching 9 bases. V lost 4 bases and J lost 6; bases outside the gene matches: 9. The length of the CDR3 is 15 residues. The germline V gene has CDR1 MNHEY and CDR2 SMNVEV (reference sequence). The CDR3 DNA reads as TGTGCCAGCAGTTCCAACCGGGACAGGGCTAATGGCTACACCCTC. It yields the protein CASSSNRDRANGYTL.

The table lists this clonotype with a few counts. This chain uses TRBV28 with TRBJ2-3; D remains unclear. V lost 2 bases to trimming and J lost 4 bases, with 7 bases between them. Germline CDR1 is MDHEN and CDR2 is SYDVKM. This CDR3 spans 13 amino acids. CDR3 coding DNA: TGTGCCAGCAGTTTACGGATCCCAGATACGCAGTATTTT. Protein sequence: CASSLRIPDTQYF.

This clonotype came up many times. The J gene is TRBJ1-4, the V gene TRBV7-2, with a tentative D call TRBD1 (5 bases). Germline lookup yields CDR1 SGHTA and CDR2 FQGNSA. Trimming removed 3 bases from V and 4 bases from J, with 15 bases in between. This CDR3 has 16 amino acids. CDR3: CASSLALQGVNEKLFF. The DNA for the CDR3 is TGTGCCAGCAGCTTGGCGCTGCAGGGAGTTAATGAAAAACTGTTTTTT.

In this sample, this clonotype turned up many times. The chain joins TRBV10-2 to TRBJ2-5; D is possibly TRBD1 (6 bases). With 7 bases removed from V and 2 bases from J, the gap between germline ends came to 14 bases. Germline V CDR1 and CDR2: WSHSY, SAAADI. The CDR3 covers 14 residues. CDR3 DNA sequence: TGCGCCAGCACTGTGACAGGCGGACAAGAGACCCAGTACTTC. Translating it yields CASTVTGGQETQYF.